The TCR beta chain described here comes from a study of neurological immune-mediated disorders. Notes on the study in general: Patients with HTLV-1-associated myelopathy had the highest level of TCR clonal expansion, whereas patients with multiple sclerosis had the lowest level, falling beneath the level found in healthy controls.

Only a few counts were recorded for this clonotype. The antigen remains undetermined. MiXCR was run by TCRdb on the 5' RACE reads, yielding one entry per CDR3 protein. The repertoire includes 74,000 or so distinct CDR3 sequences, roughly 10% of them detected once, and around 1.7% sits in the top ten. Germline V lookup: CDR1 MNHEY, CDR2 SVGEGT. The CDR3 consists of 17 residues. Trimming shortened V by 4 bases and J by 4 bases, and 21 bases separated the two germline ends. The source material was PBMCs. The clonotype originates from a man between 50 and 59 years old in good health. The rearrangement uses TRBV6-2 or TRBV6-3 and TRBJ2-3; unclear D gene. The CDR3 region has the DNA TGTGCCAGCAGTTCGGACGGACCCCCTCCTAGATCAGATACGCAGTATTTT. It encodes CASSSDGPPPRSDTQYF.